A selection of T cell receptor beta chains follows, all from one sample in a study of long-term antiretroviral therapy in people with HIV. Sequencing was performed with immunoSEQ multiplex PCR; in TCRdb, only in-frame clones are kept and a portion is missing. The table shows about 22,000 clones, with 70% to 85% occurring only once. Here the sequenced sample was unsorted PBMCs, taken 0.1 years before starting antiretroviral therapy. The source is a man aged 18 to 29 with HIV. Each CDR3 is given with its conserved first and last residue. Size tells how often a clone was seen (once, few, many) or the class of an expanded clone, and some rows leave it out.

-	TRBV7-9	CASSLGQYFGNQPQHF
-	TRBV4-1	CASSPMGHSNYGYTF
-	TRBV30	CAWNMGATGYTF
-	TRBV6-5	CASSYLAGGGSYEQYF
-	TRBV28	CASSLSSVTGELFF
few	TRBV19	CASNTWGGGYTF
-	TRBV15	CATSRVVEKLFF
-	TRBV27	CASSLQTNPLEQYF
once	TRBV18	CASSPSLGQGGNQPQHF
once	TRBV10-2	CASRPGTGKDTQYF